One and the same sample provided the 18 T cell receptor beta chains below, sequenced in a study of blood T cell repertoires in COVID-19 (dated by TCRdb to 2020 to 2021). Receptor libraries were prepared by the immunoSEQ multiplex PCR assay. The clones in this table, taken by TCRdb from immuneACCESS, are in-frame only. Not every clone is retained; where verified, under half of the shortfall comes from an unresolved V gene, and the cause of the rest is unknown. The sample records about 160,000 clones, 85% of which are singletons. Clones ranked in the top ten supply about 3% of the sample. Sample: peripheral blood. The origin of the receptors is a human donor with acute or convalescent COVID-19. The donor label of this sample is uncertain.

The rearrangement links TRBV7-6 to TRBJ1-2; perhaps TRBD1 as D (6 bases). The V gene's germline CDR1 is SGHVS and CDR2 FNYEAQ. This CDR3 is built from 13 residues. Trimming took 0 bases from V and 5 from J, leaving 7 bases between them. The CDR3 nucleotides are TGTGCCAGCAGCTTAGCTGGACAGTATGGCTACACCTTC. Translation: CASSLAGQYGYTF.

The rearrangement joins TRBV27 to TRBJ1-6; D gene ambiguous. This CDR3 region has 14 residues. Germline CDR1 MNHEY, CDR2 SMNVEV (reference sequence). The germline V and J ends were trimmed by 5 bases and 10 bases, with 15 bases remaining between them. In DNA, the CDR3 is TGTGCCAGCAGTCCTCTCTCGGGTGGATCACCCCTCCACTTT. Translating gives CASSPLSGGSPLHF.

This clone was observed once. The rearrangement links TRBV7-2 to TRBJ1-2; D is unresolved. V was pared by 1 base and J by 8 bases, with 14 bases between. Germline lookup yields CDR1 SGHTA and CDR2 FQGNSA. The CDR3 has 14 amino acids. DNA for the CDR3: TGTGCCAGCAGCTTAGAGATGCGGAGTTGGGGCTACACCTTC. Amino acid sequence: CASSLEMRSWGYTF.

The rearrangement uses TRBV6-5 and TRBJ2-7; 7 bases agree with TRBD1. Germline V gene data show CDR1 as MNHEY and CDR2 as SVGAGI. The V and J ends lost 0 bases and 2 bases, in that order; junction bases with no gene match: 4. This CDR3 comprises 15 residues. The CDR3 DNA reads TGTGCCAGCAGTTACTCCGGGACAGTTGCCTACGAGCAGTACTTC. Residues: CASSYSGTVAYEQYF.

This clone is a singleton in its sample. The CDR3 nucleotides read TGTGCCAGCAGCTGGGGGACTAGCGGAAACAATGAGCAGTTCTTC. It codes for CASSWGTSGNNEQFF. This sequence joins TRBV7-2 and TRBJ2-1; TRBD2 agrees at 11 bases. The germline CDR1 and CDR2 sequences are SGHTA and FQGNSA. The ends lost 4 bases at V and 5 bases at J; junction bases unmatched: 4. CDR3 length: 15 amino acids.

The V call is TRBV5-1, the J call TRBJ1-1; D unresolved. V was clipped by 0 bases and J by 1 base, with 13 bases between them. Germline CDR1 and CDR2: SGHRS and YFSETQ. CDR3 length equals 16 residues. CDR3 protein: CASSLDKPAGNTEAFF. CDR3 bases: TGCGCCAGCAGCTTGGACAAGCCCGCGGGGAACACTGAAGCTTTCTTT.

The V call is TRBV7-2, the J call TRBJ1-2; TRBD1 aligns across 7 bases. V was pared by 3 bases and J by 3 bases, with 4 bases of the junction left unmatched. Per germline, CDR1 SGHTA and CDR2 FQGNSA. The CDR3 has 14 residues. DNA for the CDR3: TGTGCCAGCAGCTTCGCTGACAGGGACTATGGCTACACCTTC. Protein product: CASSFADRDYGYTF.

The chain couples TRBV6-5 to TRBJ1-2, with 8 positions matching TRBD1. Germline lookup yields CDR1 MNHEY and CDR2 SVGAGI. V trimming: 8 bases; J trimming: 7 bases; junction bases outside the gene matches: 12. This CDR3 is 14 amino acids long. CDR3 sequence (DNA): TGTGCCAGCTCTAAGGACAGGGACGGTCGTGGCTACACCTTC. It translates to CASSKDRDGRGYTF.

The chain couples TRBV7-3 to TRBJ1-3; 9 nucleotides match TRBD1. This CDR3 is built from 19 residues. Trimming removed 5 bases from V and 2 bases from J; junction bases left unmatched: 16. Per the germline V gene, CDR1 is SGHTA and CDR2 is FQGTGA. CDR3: CASSPLGVWDRETGNTIYF. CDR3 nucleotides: TGTGCCAGCAGCCCTTTGGGGGTTTGGGACAGGGAGACTGGAAACACCATATATTTT.

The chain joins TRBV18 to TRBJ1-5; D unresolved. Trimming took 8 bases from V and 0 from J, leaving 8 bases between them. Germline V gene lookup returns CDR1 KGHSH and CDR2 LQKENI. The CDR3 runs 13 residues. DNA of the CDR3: TGTGCCAGCACCACAGATAGCAATCAGCCCCAGCATTTT. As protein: CASTTDSNQPQHF. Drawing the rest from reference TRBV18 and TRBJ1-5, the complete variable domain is NAGVMQNPRHLVRRRGQEARLRCSPMKGHSHVYWYRQLPEEGLKFMVYLQKENIIDESGMPKERFSAEFPKEGPSILRIQQVVRGDSAAYFCASTTDSNQPQHFGDGTRLSIL.

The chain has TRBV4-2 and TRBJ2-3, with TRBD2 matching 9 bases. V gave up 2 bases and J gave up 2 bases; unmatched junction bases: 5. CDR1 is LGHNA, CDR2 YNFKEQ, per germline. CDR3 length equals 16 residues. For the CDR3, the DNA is TGTGCCAGCAGCCAATACGGCGGGGGGGACACAGATACGCAGTATTTT. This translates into CASSQYGGGDTDTQYF.

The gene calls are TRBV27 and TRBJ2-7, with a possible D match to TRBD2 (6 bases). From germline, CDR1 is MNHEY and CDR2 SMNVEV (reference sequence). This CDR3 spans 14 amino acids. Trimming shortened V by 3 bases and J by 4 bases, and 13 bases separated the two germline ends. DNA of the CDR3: TGTGCCAGCAGTTTGACAAAAGGAGGGTACGAGCAGTACTTC. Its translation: CASSLTKGGYEQYF.

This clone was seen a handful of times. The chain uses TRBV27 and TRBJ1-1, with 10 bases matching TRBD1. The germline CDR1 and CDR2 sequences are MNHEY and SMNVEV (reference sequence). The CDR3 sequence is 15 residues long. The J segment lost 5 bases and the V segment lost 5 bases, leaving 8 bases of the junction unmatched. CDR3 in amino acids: CASSRYRDRGTEAFF. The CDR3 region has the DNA TGTGCCAGCAGTCGGTACCGGGACAGGGGAACTGAAGCTTTCTTT.

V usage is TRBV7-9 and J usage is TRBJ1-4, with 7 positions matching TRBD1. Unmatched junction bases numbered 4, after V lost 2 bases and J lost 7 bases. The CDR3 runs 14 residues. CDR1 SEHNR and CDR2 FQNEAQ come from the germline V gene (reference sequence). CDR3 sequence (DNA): TGTGCCAGCAGCTTAAGACAGGGTGGTGAAAAACTGTTTTTT. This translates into CASSLRQGGEKLFF. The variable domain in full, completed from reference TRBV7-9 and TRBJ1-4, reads DTGVSQNPRHKITKRGQNVTFRCDPISEHNRLYWYRQTLGQGPEFLTYFQNEAQLEKSRLLSDRFSAERPKGSFSTLEIQRTEQGDSAMYLCASSLRQGGEKLFFGSGTQLSVL.

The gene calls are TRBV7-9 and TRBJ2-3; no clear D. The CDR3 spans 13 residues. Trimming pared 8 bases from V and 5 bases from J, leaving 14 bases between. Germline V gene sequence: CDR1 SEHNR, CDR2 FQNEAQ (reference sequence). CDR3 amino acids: CASRRMRGDTQYF. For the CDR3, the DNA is TGTGCCAGCCGACGAATGCGAGGAGATACGCAGTATTTT.

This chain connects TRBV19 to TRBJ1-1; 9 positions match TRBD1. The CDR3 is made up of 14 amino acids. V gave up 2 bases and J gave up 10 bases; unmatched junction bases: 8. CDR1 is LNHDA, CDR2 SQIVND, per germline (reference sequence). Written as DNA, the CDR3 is TGTGCCAGTAGTATACGGGACAGGGAGAAGGTAGCTTTCTTT. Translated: CASSIRDREKVAFF.

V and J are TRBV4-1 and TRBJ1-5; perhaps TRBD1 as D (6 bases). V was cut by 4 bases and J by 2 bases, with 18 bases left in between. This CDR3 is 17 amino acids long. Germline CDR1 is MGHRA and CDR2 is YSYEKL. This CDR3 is CASSLAVYRDGNQPQHF. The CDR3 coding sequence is TGCGCCAGCAGCCTAGCCGTATACAGGGATGGCAATCAGCCCCAGCATTTT.

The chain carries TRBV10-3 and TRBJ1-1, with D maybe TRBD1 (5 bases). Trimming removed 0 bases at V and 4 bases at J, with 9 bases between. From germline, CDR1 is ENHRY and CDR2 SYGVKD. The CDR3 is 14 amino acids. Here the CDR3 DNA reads TGTGCCATCAGTGAGTCGGGCAGGGCCACTGAAGCTTTCTTT. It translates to CAISESGRATEAFF.